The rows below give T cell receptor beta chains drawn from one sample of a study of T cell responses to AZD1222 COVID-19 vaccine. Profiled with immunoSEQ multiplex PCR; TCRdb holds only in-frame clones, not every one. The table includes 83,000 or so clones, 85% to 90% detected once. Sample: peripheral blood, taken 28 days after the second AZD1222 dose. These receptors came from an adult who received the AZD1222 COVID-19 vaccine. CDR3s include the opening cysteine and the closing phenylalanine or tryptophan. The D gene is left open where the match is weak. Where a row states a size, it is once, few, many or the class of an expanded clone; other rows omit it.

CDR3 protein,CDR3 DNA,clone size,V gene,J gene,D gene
CASSLPSGKYEQYF,TGTGCCAGCAGTTTACCTAGCGGGAAGTACGAGCAGTACTTC,NA,TRBV28,TRBJ2-7,TRBD2
CASRQLGQFSYEQYF,TGTGCCAGCCGTCAACTAGGACAGTTTTCCTACGAGCAGTACTTC,NA,TRBV5-6,TRBJ2-7,NA
CASSLSKSPYNEQFF,TGTGCCAGCAGTTTATCTAAGAGCCCCTACAATGAGCAGTTCTTC,NA,TRBV27,TRBJ2-1,NA
CASSQIKTGTGSTDTQYF,TGTGCCAGCAGCCAAATTAAAACCGGGACAGGGAGCACAGATACGCAGTATTTT,NA,TRBV4-2,TRBJ2-3,TRBD1
CASSLSRGNYNEQFF,TGTGCCAGCAGTTTGTCCAGGGGCAACTACAATGAGCAGTTCTTC,once,TRBV28,TRBJ2-1,NA
CASRQGAEAFF,TGTGCCAGCAGGCAGGGGGCTGAAGCTTTCTTT,NA,TRBV27,TRBJ1-1,TRBD1
CSVDKTGRGGYTF,TGCAGCGTTGATAAAACAGGGCGAGGTGGCTACACCTTC,NA,TRBV29-1,TRBJ1-2,NA
CASRETVYGHTF,TGTGCCAGCAGGGAGACTGTGTATGGCCACACCTTC,NA,TRBV28,TRBJ1-2,NA
CASSDSRGSFTDTQYF,TGTGCCAGCAGTGATTCCAGGGGGTCCTTCACAGATACGCAGTATTTT,NA,TRBV6-1,TRBJ2-3,TRBD1
CASGNALHQPQHF,TGCGCCAGCGGCAACGCCCTGCATCAGCCCCAGCATTTT,NA,TRBV4-1,TRBJ1-5,NA
CASSYGALQGWTEAFF,TGTGCCAGCAGTTACGGGGCCCTACAGGGGTGGACTGAAGCTTTCTTT,NA,TRBV6-5,TRBJ1-1,TRBD1
CASSLEGTGYEQYF,TGTGCCAGCAGTTTGGAGGGGACGGGCTACGAGCAGTACTTC,NA,TRBV28,TRBJ2-7,NA
CASSWKYSNQPQHF,TGTGCCAGCAGTTGGAAATATAGCAATCAGCCCCAGCATTTT,NA,TRBV27,TRBJ1-5,NA
CASSLLQGSREQFF,TGCGCCAGCAGCTTGTTACAGGGTAGCCGTGAGCAGTTCTTC,NA,TRBV5-1,TRBJ2-1,NA
CSVRTGVGEAFF,TGCAGCGTGAGAACAGGGGTAGGCGAAGCTTTCTTT,NA,TRBV29-1,TRBJ1-1,TRBD1